The TCR beta chain under discussion was sequenced for a study of long-term antiretroviral therapy in people with HIV. This was the immunoSEQ v3.0 assay at survey level. Using immunoSEQ multiplex PCR, the repertoire was profiled, and TCRdb retains in-frame clones only, with some absent. The sample lists about 28,000 clones, more than 75% occurring once. CDR1 and CDR2 from the germline V gene are MNHEY and SMNVEV (reference sequence). The ends were cut back, 2 bases at V and 2 bases at J, with 14 bases in the middle. The CDR3 loop spans 16 amino acids. This clonotype was obtained from a woman between 18 and 29 years old with HIV. This sequence joins TRBV27 and TRBJ2-3, with a possible D match to TRBD2 (6 bases). This sample comprised unsorted PBMCs, obtained 0.5 years after starting antiretroviral therapy. CDR3 coding DNA: TGTGCCAGCAGTTTACGCGGGACTTCTAACACAGATACGCAGTATTTT. Translation gives CASSLRGTSNTDTQYF.